This is a list of T cell receptor beta chains from one sample in a study of shared clonotypes between healthy human individuals. This table comes from immunoSEQ multiplex PCR, and its TCRdb copy is limited to in-frame clones, with some not included. This table has some 2.1 million clones, 85% to 95% appearing once. Input material: naive CD8+ T cells from PBMCs. The receptors derive from a man between 18 and 29 years old in good health. Some clones in this sample may be carry-over from other donors' samples. Both conserved end residues are part of each CDR3. Each record gives: J gene, clone size, V gene, D gene, CDR3 DNA, CDR3 protein. A D gene is named only where the DNA matches it firmly. Clone size is stated in some rows and not others, as once, few, many or a class when expanded.

>TRBJ1-2|once|TRBV6-5|.
TGTGCCAGCAGCCCGGACAGTACTGGCTACACCTTC
CASSPDSTGYTF
>TRBJ2-3|.|TRBV7-8|.
TGTGCCAGCAGCTATGACCGGGCCCCAGATACGCAGTATTTT
CASSYDRAPDTQYF
>TRBJ2-5|once|TRBV27|.
TGTGCCAGCAGTCCTATGGGAGAGACCCAGTACTTC
CASSPMGETQYF
>TRBJ2-1|.|TRBV5-1|TRBD2
TGCGCCAGCAGCTCCGCAGGACTAGCGACCTACAATGAGCAGTTCTTC
CASSSAGLATYNEQFF
>TRBJ2-1|.|TRBV7-2|.
TGTGCCAGCAGCCCAAAAGCGATCTACAATGAGCAGTTCTTC
CASSPKAIYNEQFF
>TRBJ2-1|.|TRBV25-1|TRBD2
TGTGCCAGCACGGCGGGGACTAGCTCTTTTGAGCAGTTCTTC
CASTAGTSSFEQFF
>TRBJ2-7|.|TRBV9|TRBD1
TGTGCCAGCAGCCCCGGGACAGGGTGGTACGAGCAGTACTTC
CASSPGTGWYEQYF
>TRBJ1-2|.|TRBV4-1|TRBD1
TGCGCCAGCAGCTCTGGATGGACAGGGAAGTACTATGGCTACACCTTC
CASSSGWTGKYYGYTF
>TRBJ2-2|once|TRBV28|.
TGTGCCAGCACCCTTTCCCAAACCGGGGAGCTGTTTTTT
CASTLSQTGELFF
>TRBJ1-5|once|TRBV19|.
TGTGCCAGTAGTATGGGGGGTGATAGCAATCAGCCCCAGCATTTT
CASSMGGDSNQPQHF